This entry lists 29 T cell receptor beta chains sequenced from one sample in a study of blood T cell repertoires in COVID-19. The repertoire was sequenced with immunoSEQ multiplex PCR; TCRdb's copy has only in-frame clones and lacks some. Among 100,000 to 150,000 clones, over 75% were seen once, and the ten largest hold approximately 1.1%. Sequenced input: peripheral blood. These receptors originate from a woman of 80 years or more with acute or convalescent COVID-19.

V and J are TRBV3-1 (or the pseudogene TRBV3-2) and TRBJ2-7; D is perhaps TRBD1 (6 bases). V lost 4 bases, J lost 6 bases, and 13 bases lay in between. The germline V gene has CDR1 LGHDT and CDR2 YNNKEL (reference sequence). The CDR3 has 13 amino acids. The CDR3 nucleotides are TGTGCCAGCAGCCGTTTAGGGGGATCCGAGCAGTACTTC. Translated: CASSRLGGSEQYF.

DNA for the CDR3: TGTGCCAGCACCTACACCCCGGGACAGGGAAATGGCTACACCTTC. Translation: CASTYTPGQGNGYTF. V and J are TRBV2 and TRBJ1-2, with TRBD1 identical over 9 bases. The germline CDR1 and CDR2 sequences are SNHLY and FYNNEI. The CDR3 is made up of 15 amino acids. The ends lost 7 bases at V and 6 bases at J; junction bases unmatched: 12.

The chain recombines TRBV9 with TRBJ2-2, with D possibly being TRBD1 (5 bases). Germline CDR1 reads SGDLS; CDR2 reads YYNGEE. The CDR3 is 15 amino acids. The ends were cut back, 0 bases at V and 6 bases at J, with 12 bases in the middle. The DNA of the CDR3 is TGTGCCAGCAGCGTAGACCCAGGGCGTGCCGGGGAGCTGTTTTTT. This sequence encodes CASSVDPGRAGELFF.

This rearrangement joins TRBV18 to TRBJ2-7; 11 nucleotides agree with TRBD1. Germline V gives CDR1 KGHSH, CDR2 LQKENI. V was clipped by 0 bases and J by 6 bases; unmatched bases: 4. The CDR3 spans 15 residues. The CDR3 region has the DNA TGTGCCAGCTCACCACCGGGACAGGGGGGTGGCGAGCAGTACTTC. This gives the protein CASSPPGQGGGEQYF.

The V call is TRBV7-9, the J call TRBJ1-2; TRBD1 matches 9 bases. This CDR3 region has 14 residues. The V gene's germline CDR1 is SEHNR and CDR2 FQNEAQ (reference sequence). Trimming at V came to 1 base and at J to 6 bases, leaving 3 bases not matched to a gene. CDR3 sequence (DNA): TGTGCCAGCAGCTTAGGCGACAGGGGGAATGGCTACACCTTC. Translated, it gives CASSLGDRGNGYTF.

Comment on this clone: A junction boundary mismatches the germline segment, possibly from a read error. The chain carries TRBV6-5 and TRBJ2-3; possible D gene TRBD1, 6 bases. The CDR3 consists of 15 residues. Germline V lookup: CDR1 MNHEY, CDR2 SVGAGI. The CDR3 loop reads CTRGRRRASTDTQYF. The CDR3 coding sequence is TGTACCAGGGGCCGCCGGCGGGCCAGCACAGATACGCAGTATTTT.

As DNA, the CDR3 is TGTGCCAGCAGCCAAGTAGACAGGTCGGCTGAAGCTTTCTTT. Its protein is CASSQVDRSAEAFF. This sequence joins TRBV4-2 and TRBJ1-1; the D gene is possibly TRBD1 (6 bases). The germline V gene encodes CDR1 LGHNA and CDR2 YNFKEQ. The CDR3 length is 14 residues. V lost 1 base, J lost 6 bases, and 12 bases lay in between.

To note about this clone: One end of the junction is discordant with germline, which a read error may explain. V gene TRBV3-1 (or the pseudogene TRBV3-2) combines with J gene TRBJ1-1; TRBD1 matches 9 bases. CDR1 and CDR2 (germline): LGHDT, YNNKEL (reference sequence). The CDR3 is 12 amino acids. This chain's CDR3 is CASSPTGGNPRF. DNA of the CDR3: TGTGCCAGCAGCCCAACAGGGGGCAACCCCAGATTT.

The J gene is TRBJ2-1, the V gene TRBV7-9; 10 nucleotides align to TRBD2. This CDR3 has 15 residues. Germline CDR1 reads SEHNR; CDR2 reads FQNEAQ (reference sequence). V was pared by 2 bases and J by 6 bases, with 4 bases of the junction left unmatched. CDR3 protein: CASSLTLAGVNEQFF. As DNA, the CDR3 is TGTGCCAGCAGCTTAACTCTAGCGGGAGTCAATGAGCAGTTCTTC.

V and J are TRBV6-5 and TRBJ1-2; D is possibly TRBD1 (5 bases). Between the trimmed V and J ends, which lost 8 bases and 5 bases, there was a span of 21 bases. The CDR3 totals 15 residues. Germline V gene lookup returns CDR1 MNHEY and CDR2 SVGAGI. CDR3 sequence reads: CASLFDSSGFYGYTF. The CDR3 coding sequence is TGTGCCAGCCTCTTCGACTCTTCAGGGTTTTATGGCTACACCTTC.

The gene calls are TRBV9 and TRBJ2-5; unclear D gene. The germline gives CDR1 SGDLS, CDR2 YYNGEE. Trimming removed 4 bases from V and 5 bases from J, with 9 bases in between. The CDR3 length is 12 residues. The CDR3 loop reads CASSPEEETQYF. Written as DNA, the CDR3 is TGTGCCAGCAGCCCCGAGGAGGAGACCCAGTACTTC.

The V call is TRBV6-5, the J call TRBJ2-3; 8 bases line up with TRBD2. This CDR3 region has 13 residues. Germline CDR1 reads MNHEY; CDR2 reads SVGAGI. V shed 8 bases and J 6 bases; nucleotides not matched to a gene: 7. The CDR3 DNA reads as TGTGCCAGCGTCCTAGCGGGTACGGATACGCAGTATTTT. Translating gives CASVLAGTDTQYF.

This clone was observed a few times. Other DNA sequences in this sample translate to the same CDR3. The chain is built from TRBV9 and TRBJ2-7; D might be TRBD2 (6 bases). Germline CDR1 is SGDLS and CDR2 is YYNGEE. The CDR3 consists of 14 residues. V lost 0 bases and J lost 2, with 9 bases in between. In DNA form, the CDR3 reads TGTGCCAGCAGCGTAGGTGGCGGGACCTACGAGCAGTACTTC. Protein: CASSVGGGTYEQYF. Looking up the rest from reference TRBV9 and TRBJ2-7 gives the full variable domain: DSGVTQTPKHLITATGQRVTLRCSPRSGDLSVYWYQQSLDQGLQFLIQYYNGEERAKGNILERFSAQQFPDLHSELNLSSLELGDSALYFCASSVGGGTYEQYFGPGTRLTVT.

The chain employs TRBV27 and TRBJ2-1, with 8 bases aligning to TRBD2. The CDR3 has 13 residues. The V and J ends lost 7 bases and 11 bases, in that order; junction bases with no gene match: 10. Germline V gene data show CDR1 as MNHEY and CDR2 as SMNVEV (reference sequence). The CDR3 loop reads CASTLGRGAKQFF. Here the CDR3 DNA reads TGTGCCAGCACCCTAGGGCGGGGGGCTAAGCAGTTCTTC.

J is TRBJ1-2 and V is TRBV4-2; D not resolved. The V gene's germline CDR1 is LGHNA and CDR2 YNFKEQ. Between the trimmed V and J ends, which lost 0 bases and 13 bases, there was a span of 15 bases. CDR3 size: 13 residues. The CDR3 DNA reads TGTGCCAGCAGCCAAGATAAGGCAGGAACCAGCACCTTC. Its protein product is CASSQDKAGTSTF.

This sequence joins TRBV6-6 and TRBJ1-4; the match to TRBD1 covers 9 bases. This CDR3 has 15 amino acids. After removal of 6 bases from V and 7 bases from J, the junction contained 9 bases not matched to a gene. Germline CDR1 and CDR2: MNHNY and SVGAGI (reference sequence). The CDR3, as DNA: TGTGCCAGCAGCCAACCCGGGACAGGGACTGAAAAACTGTTTTTT. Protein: CASSQPGTGTEKLFF.

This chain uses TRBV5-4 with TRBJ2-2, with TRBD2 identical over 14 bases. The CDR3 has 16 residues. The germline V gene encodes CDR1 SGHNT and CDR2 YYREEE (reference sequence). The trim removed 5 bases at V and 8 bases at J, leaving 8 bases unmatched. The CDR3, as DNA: TGTGCCAGCAGTTTCCCGGGACTAGCGGGAGCTGGGGAGCTGTTTTTT. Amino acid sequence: CASSFPGLAGAGELFF.

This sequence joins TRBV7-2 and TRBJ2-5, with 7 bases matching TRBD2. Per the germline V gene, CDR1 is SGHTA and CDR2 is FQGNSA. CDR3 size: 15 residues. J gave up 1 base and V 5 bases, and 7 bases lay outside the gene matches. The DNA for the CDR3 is TGTGCCAGCAGCCGGGCAGCGGGGTTCCAAGAGACCCAGTACTTC. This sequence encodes CASSRAAGFQETQYF.

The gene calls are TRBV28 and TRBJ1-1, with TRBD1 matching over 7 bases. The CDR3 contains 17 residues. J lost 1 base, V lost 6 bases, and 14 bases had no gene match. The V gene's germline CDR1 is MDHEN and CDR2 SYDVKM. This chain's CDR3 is CASRRRTGGFRNTEAFF. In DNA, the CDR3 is TGTGCCAGCAGAAGACGGACAGGCGGTTTTAGGAACACTGAAGCTTTCTTT.

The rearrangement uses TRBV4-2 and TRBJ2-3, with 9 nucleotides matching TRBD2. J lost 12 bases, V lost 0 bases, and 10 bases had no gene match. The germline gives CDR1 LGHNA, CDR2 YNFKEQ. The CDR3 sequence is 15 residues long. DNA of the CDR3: TGTGCCAGCAGCCAAGATGGTAGAGCGGGGGGCCTACAGTATTTT. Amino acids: CASSQDGRAGGLQYF.

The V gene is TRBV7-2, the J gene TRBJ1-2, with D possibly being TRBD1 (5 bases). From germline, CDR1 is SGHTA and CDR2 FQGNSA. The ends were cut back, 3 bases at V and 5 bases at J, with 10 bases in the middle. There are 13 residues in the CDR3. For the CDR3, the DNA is TGTGCCAGCAGCTTGGGGGGAGAGTATGGCTACACCTTC. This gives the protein CASSLGGEYGYTF. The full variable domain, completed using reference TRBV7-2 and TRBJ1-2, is GAGVSQSPSNKVTEKGKDVELRCDPISGHTALYWYRQSLGQGLEFLIYFQGNSAPDKSGLPSDRFSAERTGGSVSTLTIQRTQQEDSAVYLCASSLGGEYGYTFGSGTRLTVV.

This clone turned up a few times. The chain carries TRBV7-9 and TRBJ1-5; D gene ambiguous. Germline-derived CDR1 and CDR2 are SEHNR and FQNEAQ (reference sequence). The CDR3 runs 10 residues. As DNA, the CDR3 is TGTGCAGTTGGGAGTCAGCCCCAGCATTTT. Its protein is CAVGSQPQHF.

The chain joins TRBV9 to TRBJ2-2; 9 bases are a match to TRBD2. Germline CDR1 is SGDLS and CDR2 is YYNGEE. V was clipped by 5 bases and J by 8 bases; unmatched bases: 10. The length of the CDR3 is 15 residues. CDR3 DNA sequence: TGTGCCAGCAGTTGGACTAGCGTGCCCCAGGGGGAGCTGTTTTTT. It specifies CASSWTSVPQGELFF.

In nucleotides, the CDR3 is TGTGCCAGCAGCCTAGACAGAACGAACACCGGGGAGCTGTTTTTT. Translation gives CASSLDRTNTGELFF. The V gene is TRBV6-5, the J gene TRBJ2-2; the D gene is possibly TRBD1 (5 bases). This CDR3 has 15 amino acids. The V end lost 6 bases, the J end lost 0 bases, and 11 bases lay between the germline ends. CDR1 is MNHEY and CDR2 is SVGAGI in the germline V gene.

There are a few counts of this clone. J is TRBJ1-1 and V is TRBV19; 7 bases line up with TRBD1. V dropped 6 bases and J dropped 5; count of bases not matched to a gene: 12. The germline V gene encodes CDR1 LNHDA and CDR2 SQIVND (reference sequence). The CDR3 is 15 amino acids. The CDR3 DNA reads TGTGCCAGTAGCAGACCCGGACAGGCGGGGACTGAAGCTTTCTTT. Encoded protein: CASSRPGQAGTEAFF.

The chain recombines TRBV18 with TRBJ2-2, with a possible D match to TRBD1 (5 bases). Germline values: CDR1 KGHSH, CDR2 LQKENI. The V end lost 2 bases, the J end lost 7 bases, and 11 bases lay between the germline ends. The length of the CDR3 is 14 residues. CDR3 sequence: CASSPGQGNGELFF. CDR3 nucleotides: TGTGCCAGCTCACCAGGCCAGGGCAACGGGGAGCTGTTTTTT.

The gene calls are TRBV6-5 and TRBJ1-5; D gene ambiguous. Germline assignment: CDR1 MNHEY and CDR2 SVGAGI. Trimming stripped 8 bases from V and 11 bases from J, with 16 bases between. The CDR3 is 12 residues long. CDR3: CASYGEGWAQHF. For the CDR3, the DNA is TGTGCCAGCTACGGGGAGGGTTGGGCCCAGCATTTT.

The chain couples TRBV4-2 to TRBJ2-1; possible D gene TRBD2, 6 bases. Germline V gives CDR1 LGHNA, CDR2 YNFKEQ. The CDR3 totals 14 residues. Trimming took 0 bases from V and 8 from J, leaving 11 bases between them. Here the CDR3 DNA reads TGTGCCAGCAGCCAAGAAGATAGGAGGGATGAGCAGTTCTTC. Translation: CASSQEDRRDEQFF.

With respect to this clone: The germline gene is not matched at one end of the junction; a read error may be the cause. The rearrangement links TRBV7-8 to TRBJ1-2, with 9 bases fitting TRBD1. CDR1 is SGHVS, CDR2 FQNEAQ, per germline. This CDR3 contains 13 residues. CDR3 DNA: TGTGCCAGCAGTTTAGCGGACAGGGGTGGCTACACCTTC. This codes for CASSLADRGGYTF.